The 12 T cell receptor beta chains below come from one sample, sequenced in a study of T cell repertoires in cytomegalovirus infection (dated by TCRdb to between 2018 and 2021). Reads for this sample came from an Illumina HiSeq 1500. Using fastp at Q25 and MiXCR, TCRdb reprocessed the public reads and kept productive beta chains. Each entry is one CDR3 protein sequence, shown with its most common DNA and genes. The sample yields some 280,000 distinct CDR3 sequences; around 15% were counted once. Together, the top ten hold 7% to 9.5% of the sample. Sequencing was done on a sample of PBMCs. These TCRs come from a human donor in good health (CMV status not recorded). Some clones in this sample may be carry-over from other donors' samples.

This clonotype was recorded many times. The chain joins TRBV4-1 to TRBJ1-5; D possibly corresponds to TRBD1 (6 bases). The CDR3 runs 16 residues. Germline V gene sequence: CDR1 MGHRA, CDR2 YSYEKL. V dropped 1 base and J dropped 5 bases, with 15 bases sitting between them. The CDR3 is CASSQAMGGSYQPQHF. As DNA, the CDR3 is TGCGCCAGCAGCCAAGCAATGGGGGGCAGCTATCAGCCCCAGCATTTT.

The chain uses TRBV19 and TRBJ1-5; D is unclear. V was cut by 3 bases and J by 4 bases, with 19 bases left in between. The CDR3 consists of 17 residues. Germline V gene sequence: CDR1 LNHDA, CDR2 SQIVND (reference sequence). The CDR3 region has the DNA TGTGCCAGTAGTATTTTATATTCAGAAGAGACAAATCAGCCCCAGCATTTT. It specifies CASSILYSEETNQPQHF.

This clonotype was counted at least ten times. The rearrangement joins TRBV28 to TRBJ1-2; D unclear. V shed 6 bases and J shed 6 bases, with 11 bases lying between them. Germline lookup yields CDR1 MDHEN and CDR2 SYDVKM. CDR3 length: 12 residues. In DNA, the CDR3 is TGTGCCAGCAGCGGCAGGAGGAATGGCTACACCTTC. Translation gives CASSGRRNGYTF.

This clonotype came up many times. This rearrangement joins TRBV6-6 to TRBJ2-7; D is unclear. CDR1 and CDR2 from the germline V gene are MNHNY and SVGAGI (reference sequence). Trimming shortened V by 11 bases and J by 2 bases, and 22 bases separated the two germline ends. The CDR3 loop spans 15 amino acids. The CDR3 DNA follows: TGTGCCGTGAGCCAAGGACGGATGACCACCTACGAGCAGTACTTC. Protein: CAVSQGRMTTYEQYF.

This clonotype was found a few times. V gene TRBV4-1 combines with J gene TRBJ2-3, with a tentative D call TRBD1 (6 bases). This CDR3 spans 17 amino acids. Germline CDR1 and CDR2: MGHRA and YSYEKL. V was pared by 3 bases and J by 0 bases, with 16 bases between. CDR3 sequence reads: CASSHPGQPKSTDTQYF. In DNA, the CDR3 is TGCGCCAGCAGCCACCCGGGACAACCAAAGAGCACAGATACGCAGTATTTT.

This clonotype was seen many times. The genes are TRBV12-5 and TRBJ2-3, with D possibly TRBD1 on 6 matching bases. Germline V gene lookup returns CDR1 LGHNT and CDR2 FRNRAP. The V gene lost 5 bases and the J gene lost 5 bases, with 14 bases spanning the gap. The CDR3 length is 14 residues. Here the CDR3 reads CASGAGTLEDTQYF. CDR3 DNA: TGTGCTAGTGGTGCCGGGACACTTGAAGATACGCAGTATTTT.

This clonotype came up a few times. This rearrangement joins TRBV24-1 to TRBJ1-2; 8 bases line up with TRBD1. Germline V gene lookup returns CDR1 KGHDR and CDR2 SFDVKD. This CDR3 contains 14 residues. The trim removed 7 bases at V and 0 bases at J, leaving 3 bases unmatched. DNA of the CDR3: TGTGCCACCAGCCCGGGACAGGCTAACTATGGCTACACCTTC. Protein product: CATSPGQANYGYTF.

The genes are TRBV28 and TRBJ1-2; no reliable D call. The CDR3 loop spans 14 amino acids. Trimming stripped 2 bases from V and 4 bases from J, with 11 bases between. Germline V gives CDR1 MDHEN, CDR2 SYDVKM. The CDR3 DNA is TGTGCCAGCAGTTTAAGCGGGAATTTCTATGGCTACACCTTC. This encodes CASSLSGNFYGYTF.

The sample holds many counts of this clonotype. The chain recombines TRBV7-8 with TRBJ1-2; maybe TRBD1 (6 bases). Germline V gene data show CDR1 as SGHVS and CDR2 as FQNEAQ. V was clipped by 5 bases and J by 8 bases, with 18 bases between them. CDR3 length equals 14 residues. CDR3: CASSPAQGLEGYTF. The DNA for the CDR3 is TGTGCCAGCAGCCCAGCTCAGGGGCTGGAGGGCTACACCTTC.

This clonotype was counted at least ten times. The rearrangement uses TRBV29-1 and TRBJ1-1; possible D gene TRBD1, 5 bases. CDR3 size: 14 residues. Trimming removed 6 bases from V and 5 bases from J, with 19 bases in between. Germline V gene lookup returns CDR1 SQVTM and CDR2 ANQGSEA. The CDR3 here is CSVSTTGFGTEAFF. In DNA, the CDR3 is TGCAGCGTGAGCACAACAGGTTTCGGAACTGAAGCTTTCTTT.

V gene TRBV25-1 combines with J gene TRBJ1-6; the D is unclear. CDR3 length: 15 residues. Looked up from germline, CDR1 is MGHDK and CDR2 is SYGVNS. Trimming pared 4 bases from V and 0 bases from J, leaving 7 bases between. The CDR3 DNA reads as TGTGCCAGCAGTGTCAGGAGCTCCTATAATTCACCCCTCCACTTT. Amino acid sequence: CASSVRSSYNSPLHF.

The V gene is TRBV20-1, the J gene TRBJ2-1; D remains ambiguous. The germline V gene encodes CDR1 DFQATT and CDR2 SNEGSKA (reference sequence). V was shortened by 6 bases and J by 3 bases, with 12 bases between the two germline ends. The CDR3 length is 13 residues. CDR3 loop: CSARDLIYNEQFF. The DNA of the CDR3 is TGCAGTGCACGCGACTTAATCTACAATGAGCAGTTCTTC.